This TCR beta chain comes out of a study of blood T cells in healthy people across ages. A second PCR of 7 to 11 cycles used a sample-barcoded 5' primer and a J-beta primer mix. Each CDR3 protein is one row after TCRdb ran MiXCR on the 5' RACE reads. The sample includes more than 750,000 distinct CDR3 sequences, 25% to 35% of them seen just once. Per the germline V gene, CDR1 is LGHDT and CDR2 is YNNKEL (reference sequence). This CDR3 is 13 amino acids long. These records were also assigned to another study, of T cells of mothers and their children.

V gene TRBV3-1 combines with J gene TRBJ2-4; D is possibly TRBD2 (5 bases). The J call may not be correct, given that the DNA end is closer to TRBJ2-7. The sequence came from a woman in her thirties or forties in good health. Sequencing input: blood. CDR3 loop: CASSHSTGVEQYF. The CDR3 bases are TGTGCCAGCAGCCACTCTACCGGGGTCGAGCAGTACTTC.